This T cell receptor (beta chain) was captured in a study of T-cell reconstitution after alpha-beta-depleted transplantation in children. The TCRbeta library was prepared with unique molecular identifiers. One entry per CDR3 protein results from TCRdb running MiXCR on the PCR reads. The data show about 610,000 distinct CDR3 sequences, with roughly a tenth seen just once and about 4.3% held by the top ten. This clonotype occurred many times. Trimming shortened V by 4 bases and J by 7 bases, and 13 bases separated the two germline ends. Germline CDR1 and CDR2: SEHNR and FQNEAQ (reference sequence). The CDR3 has 14 residues.

The sequencing here drew on PBMCs from the stem cell graft donor, taken from the stem cell graft. The J gene is TRBJ1-4, the V gene TRBV7-9, with D tentatively TRBD1 (6 bases). The clonotype was recovered from a human donor who donated a stem cell graft to a child with acute myeloid leukemia. The CDR3: CASSSQGGIEKLFF. CDR3 coding DNA: TGTGCCAGCAGCTCACAGGGAGGAATTGAAAAACTGTTTTTT.